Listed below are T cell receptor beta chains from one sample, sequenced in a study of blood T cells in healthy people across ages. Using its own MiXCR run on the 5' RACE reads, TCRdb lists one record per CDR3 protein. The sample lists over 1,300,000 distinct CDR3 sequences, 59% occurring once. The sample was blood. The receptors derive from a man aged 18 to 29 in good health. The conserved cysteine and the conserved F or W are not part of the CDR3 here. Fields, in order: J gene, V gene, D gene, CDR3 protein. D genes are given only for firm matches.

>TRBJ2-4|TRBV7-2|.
ASSLTRENIQY
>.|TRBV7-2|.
ASSLMKTQY
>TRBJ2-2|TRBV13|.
ASSSTPTGGLF
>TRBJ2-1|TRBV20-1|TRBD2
SARVGSGRTPSYNEQF
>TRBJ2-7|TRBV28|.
ASSPIGRSYEQY
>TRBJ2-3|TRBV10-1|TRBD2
ASSDGGRTDTQY
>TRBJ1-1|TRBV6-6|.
ASSYSREKDTEAF
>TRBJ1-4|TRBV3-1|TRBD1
ASSQDRGTVEKLF
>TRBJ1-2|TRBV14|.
ASSQQDGYYGYT
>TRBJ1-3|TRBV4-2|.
ASSHSQEGSAGNTIY
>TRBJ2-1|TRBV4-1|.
ASSQVTVTEQF
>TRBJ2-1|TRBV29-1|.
SVSRGQTYNEQF
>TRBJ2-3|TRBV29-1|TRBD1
SVRTGVDTQY
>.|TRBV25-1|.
ASSGTPYNEQY
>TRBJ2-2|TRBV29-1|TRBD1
SSRQGHTGELF
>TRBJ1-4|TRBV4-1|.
ASSQEWQSNEKLF
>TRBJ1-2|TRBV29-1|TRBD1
SAGGFYGYT
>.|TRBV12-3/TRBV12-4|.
ASTTGYPYEQY
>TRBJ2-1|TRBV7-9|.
ASSQMIASHPNEQN
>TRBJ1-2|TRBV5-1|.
ASSPTGPVDYGYT
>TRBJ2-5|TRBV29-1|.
SVVGPSGEQY
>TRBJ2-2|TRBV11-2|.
ASSLGGNGELF
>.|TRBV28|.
ASETGTTPPEQY
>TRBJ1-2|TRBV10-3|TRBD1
AISALYDRVDYGYT
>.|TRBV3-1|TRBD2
ASSPALAGGRETQY
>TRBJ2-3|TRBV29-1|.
SVEVSSGTDTQY
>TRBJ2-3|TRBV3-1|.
ASSNRSRLYDSDTQY
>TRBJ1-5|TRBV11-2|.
ASSLGSGRPQYQPQH
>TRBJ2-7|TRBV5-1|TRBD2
ASSRQVSGRSYEQY
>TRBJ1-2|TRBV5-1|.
ASSLDPRAISYGYT
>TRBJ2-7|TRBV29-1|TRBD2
SVTGWLAGGYEQY